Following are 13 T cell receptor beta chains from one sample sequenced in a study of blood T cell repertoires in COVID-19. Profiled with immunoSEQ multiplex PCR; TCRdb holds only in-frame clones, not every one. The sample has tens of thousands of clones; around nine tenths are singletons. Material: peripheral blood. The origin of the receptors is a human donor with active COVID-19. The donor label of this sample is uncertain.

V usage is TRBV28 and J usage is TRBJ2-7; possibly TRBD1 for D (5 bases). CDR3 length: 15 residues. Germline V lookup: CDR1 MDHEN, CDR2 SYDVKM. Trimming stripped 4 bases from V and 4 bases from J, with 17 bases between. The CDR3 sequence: CASSSPTRQSYEQYF. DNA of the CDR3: TGTGCCAGCAGTTCCCCGACCCGACAGTCTTACGAGCAGTACTTC. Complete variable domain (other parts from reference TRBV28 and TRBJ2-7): DVKVTQSSRYLVKRTGEKVFLECVQDMDHENMFWYRQDPGLGLRLIYFSYDVKMKEKGDIPEGYSVSREKKERFSLILESASTNQTSMYLCASSSPTRQSYEQYFGPGTRLTVT.

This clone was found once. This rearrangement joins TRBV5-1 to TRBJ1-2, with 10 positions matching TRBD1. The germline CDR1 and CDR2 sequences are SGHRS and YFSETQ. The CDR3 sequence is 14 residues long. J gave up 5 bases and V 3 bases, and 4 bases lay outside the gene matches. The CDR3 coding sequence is TGCGCCAGCAGCTCGACAGGGGGCGCGTATGGCTACACCTTC. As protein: CASSSTGGAYGYTF.

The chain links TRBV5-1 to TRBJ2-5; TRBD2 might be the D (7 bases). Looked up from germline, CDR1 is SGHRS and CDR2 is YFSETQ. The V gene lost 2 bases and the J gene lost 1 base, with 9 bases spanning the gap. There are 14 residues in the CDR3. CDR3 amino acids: CASSLGGVQETQYF. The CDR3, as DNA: TGCGCCAGCAGCTTAGGGGGGGTCCAAGAGACCCAGTACTTC.

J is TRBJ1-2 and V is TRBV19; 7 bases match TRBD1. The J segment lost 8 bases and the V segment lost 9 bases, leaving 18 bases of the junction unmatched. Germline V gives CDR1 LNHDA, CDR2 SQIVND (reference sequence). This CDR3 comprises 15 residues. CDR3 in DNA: TGTGCCAGCCGTTTACCGGGACAGAGGGCTGCGGGCTACACCTTC. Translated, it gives CASRLPGQRAAGYTF.

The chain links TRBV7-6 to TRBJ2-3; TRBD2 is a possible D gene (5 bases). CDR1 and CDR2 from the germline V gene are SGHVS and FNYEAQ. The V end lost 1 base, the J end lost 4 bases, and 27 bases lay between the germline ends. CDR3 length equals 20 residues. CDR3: CASSLDPSVASEEGADTQYF. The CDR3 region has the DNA TGTGCCAGCAGCTTAGATCCGTCGGTAGCGTCAGAGGAAGGAGCAGATACGCAGTATTTT.

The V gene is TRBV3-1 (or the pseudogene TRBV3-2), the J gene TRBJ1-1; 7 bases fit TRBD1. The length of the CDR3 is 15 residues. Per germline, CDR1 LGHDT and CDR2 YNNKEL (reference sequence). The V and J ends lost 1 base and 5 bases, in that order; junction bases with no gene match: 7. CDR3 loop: CASSQVPHRGTEAFF. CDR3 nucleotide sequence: TGTGCCAGCAGCCAAGTACCACACAGGGGAACTGAAGCTTTCTTT.

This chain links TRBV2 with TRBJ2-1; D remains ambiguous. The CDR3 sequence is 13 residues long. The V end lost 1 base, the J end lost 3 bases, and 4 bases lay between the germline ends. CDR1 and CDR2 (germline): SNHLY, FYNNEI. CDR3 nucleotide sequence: TGTGCCAGCAGTGAAGTCAGCTACAATGAGCAGTTCTTC. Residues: CASSEVSYNEQFF. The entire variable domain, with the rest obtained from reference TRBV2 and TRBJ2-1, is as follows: EPEVTQTPSHQVTQMGQEVILRCVPISNHLYFYWYRQILGQKVEFLVSFYNNEISEKSEIFDDQFSVERPDGSNFTLKIRSTKLEDSAMYFCASSEVSYNEQFFGPGTRLTVL.

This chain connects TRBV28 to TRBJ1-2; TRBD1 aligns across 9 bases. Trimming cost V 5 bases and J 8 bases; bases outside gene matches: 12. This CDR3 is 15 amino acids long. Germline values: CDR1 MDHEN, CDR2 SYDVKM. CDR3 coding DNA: TGTGCCAGCAGTCCACTATCACAGGGGGCTAAAGGCTACACCTTC. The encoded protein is CASSPLSQGAKGYTF.

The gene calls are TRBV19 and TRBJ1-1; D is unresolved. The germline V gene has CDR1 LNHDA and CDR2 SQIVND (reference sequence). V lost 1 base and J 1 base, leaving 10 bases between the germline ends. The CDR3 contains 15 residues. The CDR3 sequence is CASSIGLLTNTEAFF. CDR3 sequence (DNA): TGTGCCAGTAGTATAGGACTGCTAACGAACACTGAAGCTTTCTTT.

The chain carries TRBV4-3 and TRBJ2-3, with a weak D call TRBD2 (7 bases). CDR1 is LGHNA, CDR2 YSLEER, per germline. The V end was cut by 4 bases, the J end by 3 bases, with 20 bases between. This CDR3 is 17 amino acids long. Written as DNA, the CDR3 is TGCGCCAGCAGCCCAAGAAGGGGGGGACTCCGAACAGATACGCAGTATTTT. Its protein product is CASSPRRGGLRTDTQYF.

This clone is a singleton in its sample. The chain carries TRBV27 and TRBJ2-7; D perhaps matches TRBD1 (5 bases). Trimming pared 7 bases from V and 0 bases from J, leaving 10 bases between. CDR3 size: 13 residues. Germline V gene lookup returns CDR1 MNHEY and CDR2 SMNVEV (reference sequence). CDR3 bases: TGTGCCAGCAAGCAACAGGTCTCCTACGAGCAGTACTTC. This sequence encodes CASKQQVSYEQYF.

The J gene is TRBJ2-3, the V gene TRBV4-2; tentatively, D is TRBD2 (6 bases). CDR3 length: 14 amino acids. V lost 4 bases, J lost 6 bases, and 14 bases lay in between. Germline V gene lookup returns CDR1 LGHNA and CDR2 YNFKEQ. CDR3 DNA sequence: TGTGCCAGCAGCCGAGAGGAGGGGAGGGATACGCAGTATTTT. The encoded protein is CASSREEGRDTQYF.

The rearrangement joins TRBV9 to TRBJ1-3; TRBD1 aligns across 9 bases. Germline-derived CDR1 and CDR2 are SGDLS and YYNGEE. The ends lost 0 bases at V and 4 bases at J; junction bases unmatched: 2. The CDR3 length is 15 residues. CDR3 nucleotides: TGTGCCAGCAGCGTAGGCGACAGGGGGGGAAACACCATATATTTT. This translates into CASSVGDRGGNTIYF.